A selection of T cell receptor beta chains follows, all from one sample in a study of cytomegalovirus exposure and HLA in healthy donors. Measured with immunoSEQ multiplex PCR; TCRdb has only the in-frame clones, and not every one. Its table records around 29,000 clones. The material sequenced was PBMCs. These receptors originate from a man aged 25-45 years in good health and CMV-seronegative. Both conserved end residues are part of each CDR3. Each record gives: V gene, CDR3 protein.

TRBV6-6 CASRPRTGRNTEAFF
TRBV30 CAWSNGLAGQETQYF
TRBV11-2 CASSHGVHYGYTF
TRBV25-1 CASSPTTGDPSYEQYF
TRBV6-5 CASSYRTQHF
TRBV19 CASSIRREGATNEKLFF
TRBV29-1 CSVQQGWNQPQHF
TRBV18 CASSFADRGYGYTF
TRBV18 CASSPSRSEQYF
TRBV5-1 CASSLVGSRETQYF
TRBV7-7 CASSVSGGAQETQYF
TRBV18 CASSPGQSYGYTF
TRBV7-2 CASRRNRGFAGELFF
TRBV5-6 CASSRLGGASNQPQHF
TRBV13 CASSLRGQQNIQYF
TRBV7-8 CASVSLAGGPGTDTQYF
TRBV11-1 CASSPRTSGSYEQYF
TRBV19 CASSVRISGSGNTIYF
TRBV2 CASSGYSNEQFF
TRBV5-1 CASSLERSGANVLTF
TRBV19 CASTTGAISGANVLTF
TRBV6-5 CASSYSRSGSSYEQYF
TRBV29-1 CSVIIRGGYEQYF
TRBV28 CASSLLAGLAYNEQFF
TRBV27 CASSLSWTREAFF
TRBV2 CASSVEGYGYTF
TRBV28 CASSSGTGGGYTF
TRBV7-2 CASSTDRGSEQYF
TRBV6-1 CASSEEDSGSSYEQYF
TRBV5-6 CASSLGSRRTDTQYF
TRBV28 CASSSGQGLTDTQYF
TRBV6-4 CASSYQGGADTQYF
TRBV28 CASTRGGNYGYTF
TRBV7-2 CASSLVIGAAYEQYF
TRBV6-5 CASSFFLQGGDSPLHF
TRBV15 CATSWTGVPQFF
TRBV4-3 CASSGQGGRRAEAFF
TRBV11-3 CASSSLRSRGIQYF
TRBV7-3 CASSLGQAQETQYF
TRBV10-3 CAISALEGTDTQYF
TRBV2 CASSGTGISPYGYTF
TRBV5-6 CASTFGTGPLSSTDTQYF
TRBV2 CASGAGTGGHEQYF
TRBV18 CASSRDVGGRGEQYF
TRBV9 CASSTRTGDMDEQYF